The 26 T cell receptor beta chains listed next were all sequenced from one sample in a study of blood T cells in healthy people across ages. The second PCR ran roughly 7 to 12 cycles with a sample-barcoded 5' primer and J-beta primers. TCRdb called the 5' RACE reads again in MiXCR, with one record for every CDR3 protein. The table lists 800,000 or so distinct CDR3 sequences, around 25% of them singletons, with roughly 3.8% in the top ten. The same sample was also studied in work on T cells of mothers and their children.

Material: blood. Source of these receptors: a boy between 10 and 17 years old in good health.

This chain connects TRBV7-9 to TRBJ1-4; D gene uncertain. Per germline, CDR1 SEHNR and CDR2 FQNEAQ (reference sequence). The CDR3 length is 17 residues. The V end was cut by 5 bases, the J end by 3 bases, with 19 bases between. As DNA, the CDR3 is TGTGCCAGCAGCCTGCTCCGGTTGGGATTTCCTAATGAAAAACTGTTTTTT. Translation gives CASSLLRLGFPNEKLFF.

The chain carries TRBV28 and TRBJ2-7, with 10 bases lining up with TRBD2. The V and J ends lost 4 bases and 2 bases, in that order; junction bases with no gene match: 8. Germline assignment: CDR1 MDHEN and CDR2 SYDVKM. The CDR3 runs 16 residues. CDR3 coding DNA: TGTGCCAGCAGTTCCATTCAAGCGGGAGGGCCCTACGAGCAGTACTTC. Encoded protein: CASSSIQAGGPYEQYF.

This clonotype was picked up a small number of times. This chain joins TRBV5-1 and TRBJ2-2; the match to TRBD2 covers 8 bases. There are 16 residues in the CDR3. Looked up from germline, CDR1 is SGHRS and CDR2 is YFSETQ. Unmatched junction bases numbered 5, after V lost 4 bases and J lost 0 bases. CDR3 sequence: CASSTRGVANTGELFF. For the CDR3, the DNA is TGCGCCAGCAGCACGCGGGGGGTCGCGAACACCGGGGAGCTGTTTTTT.

This clonotype came up a few times. The chain combines TRBV28 with TRBJ2-2; 9 nucleotides agree with TRBD1. The germline V gene has CDR1 MDHEN and CDR2 SYDVKM. The CDR3 runs 15 residues. After removal of 5 bases from V and 3 bases from J, the junction contained 4 bases not matched to a gene. The CDR3 region is CASSAGDRDTGELFF. In nucleotides, the CDR3 is TGTGCCAGCAGTGCGGGGGACAGGGACACCGGGGAGCTGTTTTTT.

Here the CDR3 DNA reads TGTGCCAGCAGCTTAGCCTCCAGCTTGGATACGCAGTATTTT. Encoded protein: CASSLASSLDTQYF. V and J are TRBV7-2 and TRBJ2-3; D is unresolved. Looked up from germline, CDR1 is SGHTA and CDR2 is FQGNSA. Between the trimmed V and J ends, which lost 0 bases and 6 bases, there was a span of 10 bases. This CDR3 region has 14 residues.

The chain carries TRBV6-2 or TRBV6-3 and TRBJ2-1; 14 nucleotides line up with TRBD2. The CDR3 is 16 amino acids. Germline V CDR1 and CDR2: MNHEY, SVGEGT. Trimming removed 4 bases from V and 6 bases from J; junction bases left unmatched: 5. CDR3 in DNA: TGTGCCAGCAGTTCCCTGACTAGCGGGAGGGCCAATGAGCAGTTCTTC. This sequence encodes CASSSLTSGRANEQFF.

This clonotype was detected only a few times. The chain links TRBV29-1 to TRBJ2-5; D gene uncertain. Near its end, the DNA agrees better with TRBJ2-1, so the J call may be wrong. The CDR3 loop spans 12 amino acids. The V gene's germline CDR1 is SQVTM and CDR2 ANQGSEA. The CDR3 DNA sequence: TGCAGCGTTTCCAATTGGCCCGATGAGCAGTTCTTC. Protein: CSVSNWPDEQFF.

J is TRBJ2-5 and V is TRBV28; a weak D match, TRBD1 (6 bases). The V end was cut by 6 bases, the J end by 5 bases, with 19 bases between. The CDR3 runs 15 residues. Germline V gives CDR1 MDHEN, CDR2 SYDVKM. The CDR3 spells CASSQTQTRGETQYF. DNA for the CDR3: TGTGCCAGCAGCCAAACACAAACTAGGGGGGAGACCCAGTACTTC.

This clonotype was picked up a small number of times. This sequence joins TRBV7-2 and TRBJ1-4, with 7 bases matching TRBD1. Germline CDR1 reads SGHTA; CDR2 reads FQGNSA. The V gene end was trimmed by 2 bases and the J gene end by 0 bases; junction bases not matched to a gene: 3. This CDR3 is built from 16 residues. In DNA, the CDR3 is TGTGCCAGCAGCTTACTTGGACAGGCAACTAATGAAAAACTGTTTTTT. This gives the protein CASSLLGQATNEKLFF.

The rearrangement uses TRBV30 and TRBJ1-1; D gene unclear. V lost 2 bases, J lost 4 bases, and 11 bases lay in between. Per germline, CDR1 GTSNPN and CDR2 SVGIG (reference sequence). This CDR3 has 13 residues. The CDR3 DNA follows: TGTGCCTGGAGTCCTGGAGTGGGCACTGAAGCTTTCTTT. It specifies CAWSPGVGTEAFF.

A few counts support this clonotype. The V and J genes are TRBV4-1 and TRBJ2-3; maybe TRBD2 (5 bases). V lost 6 bases and J 8 bases, leaving 18 bases between the germline ends. The germline V gene encodes CDR1 MGHRA and CDR2 YSYEKL. This CDR3 spans 14 amino acids. DNA for the CDR3: TGCGCCAGCAGTCCATATGAGGACGGGGTTACGCAGTATTTT. This encodes CASSPYEDGVTQYF.

A single count supports this clonotype. The J gene is TRBJ2-7, the V gene TRBV28; D not certain. The CDR3 extends over 13 amino acids. Germline V gene lookup returns CDR1 MDHEN and CDR2 SYDVKM. The V and J ends lost 2 bases and 2 bases respectively, with 7 bases between them. The CDR3 DNA sequence: TGTGCCAGCAGTTTAACAGTGCCCTACGAGCAGTACTTC. It translates to CASSLTVPYEQYF.

The chain links TRBV7-9 to TRBJ1-4; 7 bases agree with TRBD1. CDR1 and CDR2 from the germline V gene are SEHNR and FQNEAQ (reference sequence). The CDR3 totals 15 residues. V shed 4 bases and J 5 bases; nucleotides not matched to a gene: 7. The CDR3 reads CASSSRDSENEKLFF. The CDR3 DNA reads as TGTGCCAGCAGCTCAAGGGACAGCGAGAATGAAAAACTGTTTTTT.

V and J are TRBV14 and TRBJ2-1; D gene unclear. The CDR3 consists of 11 residues. Germline CDR1 and CDR2: SGHDN and FVKESK. Trimming stripped 1 base from V and 12 bases from J, with 7 bases between. The CDR3 is CASSQGYSQFF. The CDR3 nucleotides are TGTGCCAGCAGCCAAGGCTACTCGCAGTTCTTC.

This rearrangement joins TRBV5-1 to TRBJ2-5; 8 positions match TRBD2. V shed 0 bases, J shed 11 bases, and the junction held 15 bases outside the gene matches. The length of the CDR3 is 16 residues. Germline assignment: CDR1 SGHRS and CDR2 YFSETQ. The CDR3 coding sequence is TGCGCCAGCAGCTTGGGAGTGGGACTAGGGCGTTGGGAGCAGTACTTC. It yields the protein CASSLGVGLGRWEQYF.

The chain uses TRBV11-2 and TRBJ1-4; D gene unclear. V was pared by 6 bases and J by 7 bases, with 9 bases between. The CDR3 consists of 12 residues. The germline CDR1 and CDR2 sequences are SGHAT and FQNNGV. The CDR3 region has the DNA TGTGCCAGCAGTCAACGGGGTGAAAAACTGTTTTTT. Its protein product is CASSQRGEKLFF.

In this sample, this clonotype turned up a few times. V and J are TRBV7-9 and TRBJ1-3; D perhaps matches TRBD1 (5 bases). This CDR3 region has 12 residues. Germline CDR1 reads SEHNR; CDR2 reads FQNEAQ (reference sequence). V lost 5 bases, J lost 8 bases, and 10 bases lay in between. The CDR3: CASSLQGYTIYF. The CDR3 DNA is TGTGCCAGCAGCCTCCAGGGATACACCATATATTTT. Based on the CDR3 plus reference TRBV7-9 and TRBJ1-3, the full variable domain is DTGVSQNPRHKITKRGQNVTFRCDPISEHNRLYWYRQTLGQGPEFLTYFQNEAQLEKSRLLSDRFSAERPKGSFSTLEIQRTEQGDSAMYLCASSLQGYTIYFGEGSWLTVV.

This clonotype was counted between two and nine times. The chain links TRBV28 to TRBJ2-1, with D unclear. The germline CDR1 and CDR2 sequences are MDHEN and SYDVKM. V was shortened by 5 bases and J by 9 bases, with 23 bases between the two germline ends. This CDR3 is built from 16 residues. The CDR3 reads CASSPPQLGRLSEQFF. In DNA form, the CDR3 reads TGTGCCAGCAGTCCCCCCCAGTTAGGTCGGTTGAGTGAGCAGTTCTTC.

V usage is TRBV7-9 and J usage is TRBJ2-7; no definite D call. Per the germline V gene, CDR1 is SEHNR and CDR2 is FQNEAQ (reference sequence). Trimming pared 1 base from V and 4 bases from J, leaving 20 bases between. The CDR3 spans 17 residues. The CDR3 protein is CASSLDSGYSYRYEQYF. The CDR3 DNA reads TGTGCCAGCAGCTTAGATTCGGGCTACAGCTATCGATACGAGCAGTACTTC.

The chain uses TRBV29-1 and TRBJ2-1; 14 bases line up with TRBD2. Germline V gene lookup returns CDR1 SQVTM and CDR2 ANQGSEA. The CDR3 has 16 amino acids. Germline trimming cut 4 bases from V and 9 bases from J; bases unmatched to any gene: 11. This CDR3 is CSVARGLAGVGSEQFF. CDR3 nucleotides: TGCAGCGTTGCTCGGGGACTAGCGGGAGTTGGCAGTGAGCAGTTCTTC.

This clonotype was observed a handful of times. The J gene is TRBJ2-2, the V gene TRBV28; 8 bases align to TRBD1. V lost 1 base and J lost 6; bases outside the gene matches: 7. The CDR3 has 16 amino acids. CDR1 and CDR2 (germline): MDHEN, SYDVKM. CDR3 sequence reads: CASSLSGRGRPGELFF. The CDR3 nucleotides are TGTGCCAGCAGTTTATCCGGCAGGGGGCGCCCCGGGGAGCTGTTTTTT. The full variable domain, with the rest looked up from reference TRBV28 and TRBJ2-2, is DVKVTQSSRYLVKRTGEKVFLECVQDMDHENMFWYRQDPGLGLRLIYFSYDVKMKEKGDIPEGYSVSREKKERFSLILESASTNQTSMYLCASSLSGRGRPGELFFGEGSRLTVL.

The V call is TRBV29-1, the J call TRBJ1-1; maybe TRBD1 (6 bases). This CDR3 is 11 amino acids long. Deletions cut 3 bases from V and 7 bases from J, with 9 bases between. Germline lookup yields CDR1 SQVTM and CDR2 ANQGSEA. Here the CDR3 reads CSVEPDSEAFF. In DNA, the CDR3 is TGCAGCGTTGAGCCGGACAGTGAAGCTTTCTTT.

This CDR3 reads CASSRGLLGGETQYF. The CDR3, as DNA: TGTGCCAGCAGCCGGGGACTCCTGGGTGGGGAGACCCAGTACTTC. The rearrangement joins TRBV7-9 to TRBJ2-1; D possibly corresponds to TRBD2 (6 bases). The DNA end favors TRBJ2-5, so the J call may be wrong. Germline lookup yields CDR1 SEHNR and CDR2 FQNEAQ (reference sequence). The CDR3 is made up of 15 amino acids.

The table lists this clonotype with a few counts. The J gene is TRBJ2-5, the V gene TRBV10-3; TRBD1 matches 9 bases. The last part of the DNA fits TRBJ2-7 better; the J call may be wrong. Germline V CDR1 and CDR2: ENHRY, SYGVKD. This CDR3 region has 15 residues. The CDR3 loop is CAISASTGGSYEQYF. Written as DNA, the CDR3 is TGTGCCATCAGTGCCTCGACAGGGGGCTCCTACGAGCAGTACTTC.

This clonotype was observed a single time. The genes are TRBV4-1 and TRBJ2-7, with 8 positions matching TRBD1. Unmatched junction bases numbered 8, after V lost 1 base and J lost 6 bases. Germline V CDR1 and CDR2: MGHRA, YSYEKL. This CDR3 comprises 15 residues. CDR3 sequence (DNA): TGCGCCAGCAGCCAAGCAGGGGGCCTTAGCGGCGAGCAGTACTTC. Amino acid sequence: CASSQAGGLSGEQYF.

This clonotype has ten or more counts. The chain combines TRBV29-1 with TRBJ1-1, with TRBD1 identical over 9 bases. V lost 4 bases, J lost 6 bases, and 9 bases stayed unmatched. The CDR3 length is 14 residues. Germline V gives CDR1 SQVTM, CDR2 ANQGSEA. CDR3 loop: CSVVGPGTGSEAFF. Written as DNA, the CDR3 is TGCAGCGTTGTGGGCCCCGGGACAGGGTCTGAAGCTTTCTTT.